One and the same sample provided the 2 T cell receptor beta chains below, sequenced in a study of T cell responses to AZD1222 COVID-19 vaccine. Method: immunoSEQ multiplex PCR; TCRdb's copy keeps in-frame clones and lacks some. The data hold 150,000 to 250,000 clones, with approximately 91% observed a single time. The starting material was peripheral blood, obtained 28 days after the second AZD1222 dose. The receptors were gathered from an adult who received the AZD1222 COVID-19 vaccine.

The V call is TRBV7-9, the J call TRBJ1-2, with 7 bases that match TRBD1. Trimming took 8 bases from V and 2 from J; bases not matched to a gene: 8. Germline CDR1 is SEHNR and CDR2 is FQNEAQ (reference sequence). CDR3 length: 14 residues. Written as DNA, the CDR3 is TGTGCCAGCCTAGGGGGCCGCCCAAACTATGGCTACACCTTC. Translated, it gives CASLGGRPNYGYTF. Using reference TRBV7-9 and TRBJ1-2 for the parts outside the CDR3, the full variable domain is DTGVSQNPRHKITKRGQNVTFRCDPISEHNRLYWYRQTLGQGPEFLTYFQNEAQLEKSRLLSDRFSAERPKGSFSTLEIQRTEQGDSAMYLCASLGGRPNYGYTFGSGTRLTVV.

The CDR3 DNA is TGTGCCAGTAGTTCCCGGGGGCCAGGGACCGAAAAACTGTTTTTT. This translates into CASSSRGPGTEKLFF. The chain joins TRBV19 to TRBJ1-4, with a tentative D call TRBD1 (6 bases). Between the trimmed V and J ends, which lost 5 bases and 8 bases, there was a span of 18 bases. This CDR3 is 15 amino acids long. Germline V gene sequence: CDR1 LNHDA, CDR2 SQIVND (reference sequence). The variable domain in full, with the rest retrieved from reference TRBV19 and TRBJ1-4, is DGGITQSPKYLFRKEGQNVTLSCEQNLNHDAMYWYRQDPGQGLRLIYYSQIVNDFQKGDIAEGYSVSREKKESFPLTVTSAQKNPTAFYLCASSSRGPGTEKLFFGSGTQLSVL.